A selection of T cell receptor beta chains follows, all from one sample in a study of cytomegalovirus exposure and HLA in healthy donors. Profiling relied on immunoSEQ multiplex PCR, and the TCRdb table lists in-frame clones only, not all of them. Among about 200,000 clones, over 60% were seen once, and the ten largest hold around 0.63%. Material for sequencing was PBMCs. These receptors were collected from a man in his late teens or twenties in good health and CMV-seronegative. The CDR3 runs from the conserved cysteine through the conserved F or W. D genes are given only for firm matches. Size tells how often a clone was seen (once, few, many) or the class of an expanded clone, and some rows leave it out.

J gene: TRBJ2-6; D gene: NA; V gene: TRBV5-8; clone size: NA; CDR3 DNA: TGTGCCAGCAGCCCGACAGGCACCGGTTCTGGGGCCAACGTCCTGACTTTC; CDR3 protein: CASSPTGTGSGANVLTF
J gene: TRBJ2-7; D gene: NA; V gene: TRBV7-9; clone size: NA; CDR3 DNA: TGTTCCAGCAGCCCGGGTACGGGAGTTCAAATTTGGGAGCAGTACTTC; CDR3 protein: CSSSPGTGVQIWEQYF
J gene: TRBJ1-5; D gene: TRBD1; V gene: TRBV30; clone size: NA; CDR3 DNA: TGTGCCTTTCGTGGAGGACAGGGAGATCAGCCCCAGCATTTT; CDR3 protein: CAFRGGQGDQPQHF
J gene: TRBJ1-2; D gene: TRBD1; V gene: TRBV6-4; clone size: few; CDR3 DNA: TGTGCCAGCAGTCGGGGACAGGGGATGGGTGGCTACACCTTC; CDR3 protein: CASSRGQGMGGYTF
J gene: TRBJ1-2; D gene: NA; V gene: TRBV7-3; clone size: NA; CDR3 DNA: TGTGCCAGCAGCTTAGGGAGGGGTAGCTATGGCTACACCTTC; CDR3 protein: CASSLGRGSYGYTF
J gene: TRBJ2-1; D gene: TRBD2; V gene: TRBV28; clone size: NA; CDR3 DNA: TGTGCCAGCAGTAGGACTAGAACTTACAATGAGCAGTTCTTC; CDR3 protein: CASSRTRTYNEQFF
J gene: TRBJ2-2; D gene: TRBD1; V gene: TRBV5-1; clone size: NA; CDR3 DNA: TGCGCCAGCAGCTTTGGACAGGGGGGGACCGGGGAGCTGTTTTTT; CDR3 protein: CASSFGQGGTGELFF
J gene: TRBJ2-5; D gene: NA; V gene: TRBV4-1; clone size: NA; CDR3 DNA: TGCGCCAGCAGCCAAGTAACAGTCTGGGAGACCCAGTACTTC; CDR3 protein: CASSQVTVWETQYF
J gene: TRBJ2-3; D gene: TRBD2; V gene: TRBV7-9; clone size: NA; CDR3 DNA: TGTGCCAGCAGCTTCGACGGGAGGCTCACAGATACGCAGTATTTT; CDR3 protein: CASSFDGRLTDTQYF
J gene: TRBJ2-6; D gene: TRBD2; V gene: TRBV5-4; clone size: once; CDR3 DNA: TGTGCCAGCAGTCTAGCGGGAGGGCCGTCTACGGAGGCCAACGTCCTGACTTTC; CDR3 protein: CASSLAGGPSTEANVLTF
J gene: TRBJ2-7; D gene: TRBD2; V gene: TRBV10-3; clone size: NA; CDR3 DNA: TGTGCCATCAGTGAGTTGGGACTAGCGGTCTGGGAGCAGTACTTC; CDR3 protein: CAISELGLAVWEQYF
J gene: TRBJ2-7; D gene: TRBD1; V gene: TRBV29-1; clone size: NA; CDR3 DNA: TGCAGCGTTGTGGGACAGACCTACGAGCAGTACTTC; CDR3 protein: CSVVGQTYEQYF
J gene: TRBJ2-7; D gene: TRBD2; V gene: TRBV7-9; clone size: NA; CDR3 DNA: TGTGCCAGCAGCCATAGCGGGGTAGGAGAGCAGTACTTC; CDR3 protein: CASSHSGVGEQYF
J gene: TRBJ2-7; D gene: TRBD2; V gene: TRBV7-9; clone size: NA; CDR3 DNA: TGTGCCAGCAGCCCCACGGGGGGCTCCTACGAGCAGTACTTC; CDR3 protein: CASSPTGGSYEQYF
J gene: TRBJ2-7; D gene: NA; V gene: TRBV4-1; clone size: once; CDR3 DNA: TGCGCCAGCAGCCAAGAGGTCAGGTTCTACGAGCAGTACTTC; CDR3 protein: CASSQEVRFYEQYF
J gene: TRBJ2-7; D gene: TRBD2; V gene: TRBV2; clone size: NA; CDR3 DNA: TGTGCCAGCACCGCGGGGACTAGCGGGAGCTTCGAGCAGTACTTC; CDR3 protein: CASTAGTSGSFEQYF
J gene: TRBJ2-3; D gene: NA; V gene: TRBV7-8; clone size: NA; CDR3 DNA: TGTGCCAGCAGCTTAGTACTGAACACAGATACGCAGTATTTT; CDR3 protein: CASSLVLNTDTQYF
J gene: TRBJ1-3; D gene: NA; V gene: TRBV6-1; clone size: NA; CDR3 DNA: TGTGCCAGCAGTGAGTACGGGGGCTCTGGAAACACCATATATTTT; CDR3 protein: CASSEYGGSGNTIYF
J gene: TRBJ2-5; D gene: NA; V gene: TRBV6-4; clone size: NA; CDR3 DNA: TGTGCCAGCAGTGACTCGACCGGGTCCTATCAGCGGGAGACCCAGTACTTC; CDR3 protein: CASSDSTGSYQRETQYF
J gene: TRBJ2-2; D gene: TRBD1; V gene: TRBV18; clone size: NA; CDR3 DNA: TGTGCCAGCTCACCACGGCAGGGGGTGAACACCGGGGAGCTGTTTTTT; CDR3 protein: CASSPRQGVNTGELFF
J gene: TRBJ2-7; D gene: TRBD1; V gene: TRBV4-1; clone size: few; CDR3 DNA: TGCGCCAGCAGCCACAGACAGGGGTCCACCTACGAGCAGTACTTC; CDR3 protein: CASSHRQGSTYEQYF
J gene: TRBJ1-2; D gene: TRBD1; V gene: TRBV5-4; clone size: NA; CDR3 DNA: TGTGCCAGCAGCTCCCGGGACAGGGGAGTAAATGGCTACACCTTC; CDR3 protein: CASSSRDRGVNGYTF
J gene: TRBJ2-3; D gene: NA; V gene: TRBV27; clone size: few; CDR3 DNA: TGTGCCAGCATTCCGACAGGTCACACAGATACGCAGTATTTT; CDR3 protein: CASIPTGHTDTQYF
J gene: TRBJ2-2; D gene: TRBD1; V gene: TRBV19; clone size: once; CDR3 DNA: TGTGCCAGTAGCCAAACACGGGACAGCTTGAACACCGGGGAGCTGTTTTTT; CDR3 protein: CASSQTRDSLNTGELFF
J gene: TRBJ2-7; D gene: NA; V gene: TRBV5-6; clone size: NA; CDR3 DNA: TGTGCCAGCAGCTTGGGCTTTGGACAGTCCTACGAGCAGTACTTC; CDR3 protein: CASSLGFGQSYEQYF
J gene: TRBJ1-4; D gene: NA; V gene: TRBV11-2; clone size: NA; CDR3 DNA: TGTGCCAGCAGCATTGGACACTTTGCAACTAATGAAAAACTGTTTTTT; CDR3 protein: CASSIGHFATNEKLFF
J gene: TRBJ1-1; D gene: NA; V gene: TRBV9; clone size: NA; CDR3 DNA: TGTGCCAGCAGCCGCCGGGAAAGCGGCACTGAAGCTTTCTTT; CDR3 protein: CASSRRESGTEAFF
J gene: TRBJ2-1; D gene: NA; V gene: TRBV9; clone size: NA; CDR3 DNA: TGTGCCAGCAGTAAAAGGGGCTCCCTAAGCTCCTACAATGAGCAGTTCTTC; CDR3 protein: CASSKRGSLSSYNEQFF
J gene: TRBJ1-2; D gene: NA; V gene: TRBV2; clone size: NA; CDR3 DNA: TGTGCCAGCAGTGTAAATGTCGTCAGGGAGGATGGCTACACCTTC; CDR3 protein: CASSVNVVREDGYTF
J gene: TRBJ2-5; D gene: NA; V gene: TRBV6-5; clone size: NA; CDR3 DNA: TGTGCCAGCAGTTCCGGGAAAGAGACCCAGTACTTC; CDR3 protein: CASSSGKETQYF
J gene: TRBJ2-3; D gene: TRBD2; V gene: TRBV5-1; clone size: few; CDR3 DNA: TGCGCCAGCAGCTTGGGGACTAGCGGGGGCACAGATACGCAGTATTTT; CDR3 protein: CASSLGTSGGTDTQYF
J gene: TRBJ2-3; D gene: NA; V gene: TRBV27; clone size: NA; CDR3 DNA: TGTGCCAGCAGTTTTGGACAGTTCACAGATACGCAGTATTTT; CDR3 protein: CASSFGQFTDTQYF
J gene: TRBJ1-1; D gene: NA; V gene: TRBV7-2; clone size: NA; CDR3 DNA: TGTGCCAGCAGCACCAGGACAGAGGCGGCTTTCTTT; CDR3 protein: CASSTRTEAAFF
J gene: TRBJ1-5; D gene: NA; V gene: TRBV28; clone size: once; CDR3 DNA: TGTGCCAGCAGCTCCCTCCCCAGGTCGAGCAATCAGCCCCAGCATTTT; CDR3 protein: CASSSLPRSSNQPQHF
J gene: TRBJ1-2; D gene: TRBD1; V gene: TRBV28; clone size: few; CDR3 DNA: TGTGCCAGCAGCTCCGGGACAGGGGGCTATGGCTACACCTTC; CDR3 protein: CASSSGTGGYGYTF
J gene: TRBJ1-1; D gene: TRBD1; V gene: TRBV7-9; clone size: NA; CDR3 DNA: TGTGCCAGCAGCTTAGGGGGGACAGGGAACACTGAAGCTTTCTTT; CDR3 protein: CASSLGGTGNTEAFF
J gene: TRBJ2-2; D gene: NA; V gene: TRBV7-9; clone size: NA; CDR3 DNA: TGTGCCAGCATGACAACCGGGGAGCTGTTTTTT; CDR3 protein: CASMTTGELFF
J gene: TRBJ2-2; D gene: NA; V gene: TRBV2; clone size: NA; CDR3 DNA: TGTGCCAGCGGTTATGGAGAAACCGGGGAGCTGTTTTTT; CDR3 protein: CASGYGETGELFF
J gene: TRBJ2-1; D gene: NA; V gene: TRBV4-2; clone size: NA; CDR3 DNA: TGTGCCAGCAGCCAAGAGTCTGGAGCGGCGCCCTACAATGAGCAGTTCTTC; CDR3 protein: CASSQESGAAPYNEQFF
J gene: TRBJ1-4; D gene: TRBD1; V gene: TRBV5-4; clone size: NA; CDR3 DNA: TGTGCCAGCAGTGAAGCCACAGGGGCTAATGAAAAACTGTTTTTT; CDR3 protein: CASSEATGANEKLFF
J gene: TRBJ2-7; D gene: TRBD2; V gene: TRBV6-1; clone size: NA; CDR3 DNA: TGTGCCAGCAGTGAAGCAACTAGCGGGAGTTACGAGCAGTACTTC; CDR3 protein: CASSEATSGSYEQYF
J gene: TRBJ1-1; D gene: TRBD1; V gene: TRBV6-1; clone size: few; CDR3 DNA: TGTGCCAGCAGTACGCAGGGGGCGAGGAGAACTGAAGCTTTCTTT; CDR3 protein: CASSTQGARRTEAFF
J gene: TRBJ2-2; D gene: TRBD2; V gene: TRBV6-5; clone size: NA; CDR3 DNA: TGTGCCAGCAGAACCAGCGGGAGCGCCGGGGAGCTGTTTTTT; CDR3 protein: CASRTSGSAGELFF
J gene: TRBJ2-7; D gene: TRBD2; V gene: TRBV5-1; clone size: NA; CDR3 DNA: TGCGCCAGCAGCAGGGAGGGCCTCTACGAGCAGTACTTC; CDR3 protein: CASSREGLYEQYF
J gene: TRBJ2-1; D gene: NA; V gene: TRBV6-5; clone size: NA; CDR3 DNA: TGTGCCAGCAGTTACCCAGGGGCCCGCCACAATGAGCAGTTCTTC; CDR3 protein: CASSYPGARHNEQFF
J gene: TRBJ2-3; D gene: NA; V gene: TRBV6-1; clone size: few; CDR3 DNA: TGTGCCAGCAGTGTCTCCCGAACTACAGATACGCAGTATTTT; CDR3 protein: CASSVSRTTDTQYF
J gene: TRBJ1-5; D gene: NA; V gene: TRBV2; clone size: NA; CDR3 DNA: TGTGCCAGCAGTGAGATCAGGGGAAATCAGCCCCAGCATTTT; CDR3 protein: CASSEIRGNQPQHF
J gene: TRBJ2-2; D gene: TRBD2; V gene: TRBV7-2; clone size: NA; CDR3 DNA: TGTGCCAGCAGCGGGAGCGGGAGGGCCGGGACCGGGGAGCTGTTTTTT; CDR3 protein: CASSGSGRAGTGELFF
J gene: TRBJ1-2; D gene: TRBD1; V gene: TRBV28; clone size: NA; CDR3 DNA: TGTGCCAGCAGTTTAGCGGGACAGGAGTATGGCTACACCTTC; CDR3 protein: CASSLAGQEYGYTF
J gene: TRBJ2-1; D gene: NA; V gene: TRBV7-9; clone size: NA; CDR3 DNA: TGTGCCAGCAGCCCCTCCCCCAGCGGTGAGCAGTTCTTC; CDR3 protein: CASSPSPSGEQFF
J gene: TRBJ1-2; D gene: NA; V gene: TRBV7-9; clone size: NA; CDR3 DNA: TGTGCCAGCAGCTTAGGCAGCGCTAACTATGGCTACACCTTC; CDR3 protein: CASSLGSANYGYTF
J gene: TRBJ2-3; D gene: TRBD1; V gene: TRBV28; clone size: NA; CDR3 DNA: TGTGCCAGCAGAAAACAGGGGCGTGAAGATACGCAGTATTTT; CDR3 protein: CASRKQGREDTQYF
J gene: TRBJ2-7; D gene: NA; V gene: TRBV18; clone size: NA; CDR3 DNA: TGTGCCAGCGCACCCCCGGGTTCCTACGAGCAGTACTTC; CDR3 protein: CASAPPGSYEQYF
J gene: TRBJ1-1; D gene: NA; V gene: TRBV9; clone size: NA; CDR3 DNA: TGTGCCAGCAGCGTAGCGTACGGAGACACTGAAGCTTTCTTT; CDR3 protein: CASSVAYGDTEAFF